These 9 T cell receptor beta chains came from one sample sequenced in a study of blood T cell repertoires in COVID-19. Repertoires were generated with immunoSEQ multiplex PCR, while TCRdb's copy carries only in-frame clones and drops some. The data hold about 360,000 clones, with around 87% observed a single time. The sample consisted of PBMCs or T cells enriched from blood (not recorded which). The origin of the receptors is a man aged 25-45 years who had recovered from COVID-19.

This sequence joins TRBV29-1 and TRBJ2-1; 8 bases map to TRBD2. With V trimmed by 1 base and J by 9 bases, 14 bases remained unmatched. Per the germline V gene, CDR1 is SQVTM and CDR2 is ANQGSEA. This CDR3 is built from 16 residues. The CDR3 loop is CSVEVMGGTSVSEQFF. The CDR3 coding sequence is TGCAGCGTTGAAGTCATGGGGGGGACTAGTGTTTCTGAGCAGTTCTTC.

J is TRBJ2-2 and V is TRBV19; weak D call: TRBD2 (5 bases). The germline V and J ends were trimmed by 6 bases and 0 bases, with 8 bases remaining between them. The CDR3 covers 14 residues. Per germline, CDR1 LNHDA and CDR2 SQIVND (reference sequence). The CDR3 coding sequence is TGTGCCAGTAGGGGAGACCCGAACACCGGGGAGCTGTTTTTT. This sequence encodes CASRGDPNTGELFF.

CDR3 sequence (DNA): TGTGCCTGGAGTCCCGTATTCAGGGGCACCGGGGAGCTGTTTTTT. It translates to CAWSPVFRGTGELFF. J is TRBJ2-2 and V is TRBV30, with D tentatively TRBD1 (6 bases). Germline V gene data show CDR1 as GTSNPN and CDR2 as SVGIG (reference sequence). Trimming removed 2 bases at V and 4 bases at J, with 14 bases between. The CDR3 length is 15 residues.

In its sample, this clone was seen once. The chain joins TRBV3-1 (or the pseudogene TRBV3-2) to TRBJ2-5; D uncertain. The CDR3 runs to 13 residues. V gave up 2 bases and J gave up 1 base, with 5 bases separating them. Per the germline V gene, CDR1 is LGHDT and CDR2 is YNNKEL (reference sequence). The CDR3 coding sequence is TGTGCCAGCAGCCAACAAATCCAAGAGACCCAGTACTTC. Translation: CASSQQIQETQYF.

The genes are TRBV19 and TRBJ1-5; 7 nucleotides match TRBD1. Trimming cost V 5 bases and J 7 bases; bases outside gene matches: 11. Germline CDR1 reads LNHDA; CDR2 reads SQIVND (reference sequence). The CDR3 length is 15 residues. CDR3 nucleotides: TGTGCCAGTAGTTTTAGGGCCCAGGGGGGCCAGCCCCAGCATTTT. It encodes CASSFRAQGGQPQHF.

The V and J genes are TRBV24-1 and TRBJ2-1; 7 bases agree with TRBD2. The J segment lost 10 bases and the V segment lost 3 bases, leaving 5 bases of the junction unmatched. The CDR3 totals 13 residues. Per germline, CDR1 KGHDR and CDR2 SFDVKD. The CDR3 DNA sequence: TGTGCCACCAGTGATCAGCGGGGTAACGAGCAGTTCTTC. It encodes CATSDQRGNEQFF.

J is TRBJ2-1 and V is TRBV12-5; tentative D call: TRBD1 (6 bases). The length of the CDR3 is 17 residues. The germline V gene encodes CDR1 LGHNT and CDR2 FRNRAP. V lost 2 bases and J lost 0, with 14 bases in between. The CDR3 DNA is TGTGCTAGTGGTTTGCCCGACAGGAGCAGCTCCTACAATGAGCAGTTCTTC. Its translation: CASGLPDRSSSYNEQFF.

This clone was recorded a few times. The gene calls are TRBV6-2 or TRBV6-3 and TRBJ2-2, with 7 positions matching TRBD2. This CDR3 has 16 amino acids. Germline V gives CDR1 MNHEY, CDR2 SVGEGT. V lost 0 bases, J lost 2 bases, and 3 bases stayed unmatched. DNA of the CDR3: TGTGCCAGCAGTTACTCAGGGGACTACAACACCGGGGAGCTGTTTTTT. Translated, it gives CASSYSGDYNTGELFF.

This clone was observed once. The gene calls are TRBV6-5 and TRBJ2-5, with D perhaps matching TRBD1 (5 bases). This CDR3 has 12 residues. Germline lookup yields CDR1 MNHEY and CDR2 SVGAGI. V lost 7 bases, J lost 4 bases, and 10 bases lay in between. The DNA for the CDR3 is TGTGCCAGCACGTCGACAGCAGAGACCCAGTACTTC. The encoded protein is CASTSTAETQYF.